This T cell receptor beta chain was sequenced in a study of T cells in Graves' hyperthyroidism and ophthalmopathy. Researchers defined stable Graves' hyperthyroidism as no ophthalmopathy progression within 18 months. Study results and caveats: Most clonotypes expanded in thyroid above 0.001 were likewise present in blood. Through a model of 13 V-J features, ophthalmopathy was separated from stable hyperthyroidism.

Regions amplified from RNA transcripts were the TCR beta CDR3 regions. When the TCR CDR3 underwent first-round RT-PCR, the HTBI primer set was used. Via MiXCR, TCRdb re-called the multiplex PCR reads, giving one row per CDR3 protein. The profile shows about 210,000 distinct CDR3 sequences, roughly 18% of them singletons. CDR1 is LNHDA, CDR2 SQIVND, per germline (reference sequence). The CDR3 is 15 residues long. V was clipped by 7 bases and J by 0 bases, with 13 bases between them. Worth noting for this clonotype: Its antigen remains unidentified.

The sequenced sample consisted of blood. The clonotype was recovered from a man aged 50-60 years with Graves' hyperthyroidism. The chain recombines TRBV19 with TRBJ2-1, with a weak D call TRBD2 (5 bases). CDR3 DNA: TGTGCCAGTAACACGCGGGTAACCTCCTACAATGAGCAGTTCTTC. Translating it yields CASNTRVTSYNEQFF. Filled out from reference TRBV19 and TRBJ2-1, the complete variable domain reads DGGITQSPKYLFRKEGQNVTLSCEQNLNHDAMYWYRQDPGQGLRLIYYSQIVNDFQKGDIAEGYSVSREKKESFPLTVTSAQKNPTAFYLCASNTRVTSYNEQFFGPGTRLTVL.